Listed here are 21 T cell receptor beta chains from one sample, sequenced in a study of cytomegalovirus exposure and HLA in healthy donors. Use of 60 Vbeta and 13 Jbeta primers characterized the PCR. Repertoires were generated with immunoSEQ multiplex PCR, while TCRdb's copy carries only in-frame clones and drops some. Of around 170,000 clones listed, roughly 75% are singletons. Sequencing was done on a sample of PBMCs. These receptors all stem from a woman in her fifties or sixties in good health and CMV-seropositive.

The chain carries TRBV28 and TRBJ1-1, with D unclear. The germline V gene encodes CDR1 MDHEN and CDR2 SYDVKM. The CDR3 is 15 amino acids. Trimming removed 2 bases at V and 3 bases at J, with 13 bases between. CDR3 nucleotide sequence: TGTGCCAGCAGTTTAGACCTGAACCGGGACACTGAAGCTTTCTTT. This sequence encodes CASSLDLNRDTEAFF.

This chain uses TRBV5-1 with TRBJ2-5; TRBD1 is a possible D gene (6 bases). The germline CDR1 and CDR2 sequences are SGHRS and YFSETQ. Trimming cost V 0 bases and J 4 bases, with 16 bases left between them. This CDR3 has 16 amino acids. The CDR3 here is CASSLGNRVLRETQYF. The CDR3 DNA sequence: TGCGCCAGCAGCTTGGGCAACAGGGTTTTAAGAGAGACCCAGTACTTC.

The CDR3 coding sequence is TGCGCCAGCAGCCAAGATCGTTTAGGGGGCCGGTACGAGCAGTACTTC. This sequence encodes CASSQDRLGGRYEQYF. The chain joins TRBV4-3 to TRBJ2-7; 7 bases match TRBD1. CDR1 is LGHNA and CDR2 is YSLEER in the germline V gene. This CDR3 comprises 16 residues. Trimming took 0 bases from V and 4 from J; bases not matched to a gene: 9.

CDR3 protein: CAWRLKGAGEQYF. The CDR3 DNA reads as TGTGCCTGGAGGCTGAAAGGGGCGGGGGAGCAGTACTTC. The chain carries TRBV30 and TRBJ2-7; a weak D match, TRBD2 (6 bases). This CDR3 comprises 13 residues. The germline CDR1 and CDR2 sequences are GTSNPN and SVGIG (reference sequence). With 3 bases removed from V and 7 bases from J, the gap between germline ends came to 16 bases.

This sequence joins TRBV2 and TRBJ1-1; no reliable D call. This CDR3 spans 13 amino acids. V was cut by 0 bases and J by 5 bases, with 7 bases left in between. The V gene's germline CDR1 is SNHLY and CDR2 FYNNEI. CDR3 sequence (DNA): TGTGCCAGCAGTGAAGCGCCGGGTACTGAAGCTTTCTTT. Translated, it gives CASSEAPGTEAFF. Full variable domain (missing parts from reference TRBV2 and TRBJ1-1): EPEVTQTPSHQVTQMGQEVILRCVPISNHLYFYWYRQILGQKVEFLVSFYNNEISEKSEIFDDQFSVERPDGSNFTLKIRSTKLEDSAMYFCASSEAPGTEAFFGQGTRLTVV.

A few counts support this clone. CDR3 sequence reads: CASSSREGGSGNTIYF. The CDR3 DNA is TGTGCCAGCAGCTCCCGAGAGGGCGGGTCTGGAAACACCATATATTTT. The chain links TRBV9 to TRBJ1-3; no clear D gene. Germline V gene lookup returns CDR1 SGDLS and CDR2 YYNGEE. The CDR3 extends over 16 amino acids. V shed 4 bases and J shed 1 base, with 15 bases lying between them.

This clone was observed a single time. The chain joins TRBV11-3 to TRBJ1-1, with no clear D. V shed 3 bases and J shed 5 bases, with 10 bases lying between them. The germline V gene encodes CDR1 SGHNT and CDR2 YENEEA. This CDR3 comprises 13 residues. In DNA, the CDR3 is TGTGCCAGCAGCTTCACCCGTACAACTGAAGCTTTCTTT. Amino acids: CASSFTRTTEAFF.

The rearrangement links TRBV23-1 to TRBJ2-5; 9 positions match TRBD1. TRBV23-1 is flagged as an ORF with uncertain function. The CDR3 runs to 14 residues. Trimming removed 6 bases from V and 2 bases from J; junction bases left unmatched: 4. CDR3 sequence: CASRDRGRQETQYF. In DNA, the CDR3 is TGCGCCAGCAGGGACAGGGGTCGGCAAGAGACCCAGTACTTC.

This chain connects TRBV2 to TRBJ2-3; TRBD2 agrees at 9 bases. CDR1 and CDR2 from the germline V gene are SNHLY and FYNNEI. CDR3 length: 13 amino acids. The J segment lost 6 bases and the V segment lost 7 bases, leaving 5 bases of the junction unmatched. DNA of the CDR3: TGTGCCAGCATTGCTAGCGGGATTGATACGCAGTATTTT. Translation gives CASIASGIDTQYF.

The chain employs TRBV12-2 and TRBJ1-2. TRBV12-2 is assigned pseudogene status. This CDR3 region has 16 residues. The CDR3 sequence is CASRLFTPGGVYGYTF. CDR3 nucleotide sequence: TGTGCAAGTCGCTTATTCACTCCCGGCGGAGTCTATGGCTACACCTTC.

V gene TRBV2 combines with J gene TRBJ2-2; no definite D call. V lost 7 bases, J lost 1 base, and 7 bases lay in between. Germline V gene sequence: CDR1 SNHLY, CDR2 FYNNEI. The CDR3 length is 13 residues. The CDR3 loop reads CASTIQNTGELFF. CDR3 in DNA: TGTGCCAGCACCATACAGAACACCGGGGAGCTGTTTTTT.

The J gene is TRBJ2-5, the V gene TRBV5-4, with D tentatively TRBD1 (6 bases). This CDR3 is 14 amino acids long. CDR1 is SGHNT and CDR2 is YYREEE in the germline V gene (reference sequence). V lost 0 bases and J lost 1, with 7 bases in between. The CDR3 sequence is CASSLGQVQETQYF. CDR3 nucleotide sequence: TGTGCCAGCAGCTTGGGACAGGTCCAAGAGACCCAGTACTTC.

Concerning this clone: The junction shows a germline mismatch at one end, possibly a read error. The chain carries TRBV7-9 and TRBJ2-5; TRBD1 aligns across 10 bases. In germline, CDR1 is SEHNR, CDR2 FQNEAQ (reference sequence). The length of the CDR3 is 14 residues. CDR3 DNA sequence: TGTTCCAGCAATAGGGACAGGGGACAAGAGACCCAGTACTTC. This encodes CSSNRDRGQETQYF.

The table lists this clone with a few counts. The chain links TRBV7-6 to TRBJ2-7; D is possibly TRBD2 (5 bases). The CDR3 extends over 15 amino acids. V shed 5 bases and J shed 2 bases, with 16 bases lying between them. Per the germline V gene, CDR1 is SGHVS and CDR2 is FNYEAQ. This chain's CDR3 is CASSPFSDGAYEQYF. CDR3 coding DNA: TGTGCCAGCAGCCCATTCTCGGACGGGGCCTACGAGCAGTACTTC. Complete variable domain (other parts from reference TRBV7-6 and TRBJ2-7): GAGVSQSPRYKVTKRGQDVALRCDPISGHVSLYWYRQALGQGPEFLTYFNYEAQQDKSGLPNDRFSAERPEGSISTLTIQRTEQRDSAMYRCASSPFSDGAYEQYFGPGTRLTVT.

The chain employs TRBV12-5 and TRBJ1-2; 9 nucleotides align to TRBD1. V lost 1 base and J lost 4; bases outside the gene matches: 1. Per germline, CDR1 LGHNT and CDR2 FRNRAP. CDR3 length: 14 amino acids. The CDR3 spells CASGLDRGLYGYTF. CDR3 sequence (DNA): TGTGCTAGTGGTTTGGACAGGGGGCTCTATGGCTACACCTTC.

The chain uses TRBV5-4 and TRBJ1-2; the match to TRBD1 covers 8 bases. Trimming removed 6 bases from V and 4 bases from J; junction bases left unmatched: 8. The germline V gene encodes CDR1 SGHNT and CDR2 YYREEE (reference sequence). The CDR3 length is 14 residues. CDR3 DNA sequence: TGTGCCAGCATCAAGGGGACAGGCCCCTATGGCTACACCTTC. This sequence encodes CASIKGTGPYGYTF.

This clone turned up a few times. The chain has TRBV28 and TRBJ2-6; D may be TRBD2 (5 bases). CDR3 length equals 17 residues. Trimming took off 7 bases at V and 0 bases at J, with 16 bases between the two ends. Looked up from germline, CDR1 is MDHEN and CDR2 is SYDVKM. The CDR3 is CASMGVGVNSGANVLTF. CDR3 bases: TGTGCCAGCATGGGAGTGGGAGTGAACTCTGGGGCCAACGTCCTGACTTTC.

This rearrangement joins TRBV6-5 to TRBJ2-1; 10 positions match TRBD2. V gave up 6 bases and J gave up 5 bases; unmatched junction bases: 7. CDR3 length: 15 amino acids. Germline CDR1 reads MNHEY; CDR2 reads SVGAGI. In DNA, the CDR3 is TGTGCCAGCAGACCTAGCGGGAGCGGACACAATGAGCAGTTCTTC. It yields the protein CASRPSGSGHNEQFF.

In regard to this clone: Compared with germline, one end of the junction differs, possibly owing to a read error. The chain combines TRBV7-7 with TRBJ2-3; TRBD1 agrees at 7 bases. Per the germline V gene, CDR1 is SSHAT and CDR2 is FNYEAQ (reference sequence). The CDR3 runs 14 residues. The CDR3 here is CASSLVGGGDTQYF. CDR3 coding DNA: TGTGCTAGCAGCTTAGTAGGGGGCGGCGATACGCAGTATTTT.

This clone was recorded a few times. The CDR3 DNA is TGTGCCTGGAGGGGACAGGTTTATTCCCCTGAAGCTTTCTTT. The encoded protein is CAWRGQVYSPEAFF. V and J are TRBV30 and TRBJ1-1, with TRBD1 identical over 8 bases. CDR1 and CDR2 from the germline V gene are GTSNPN and SVGIG (reference sequence). Losses at the gene ends were 3 bases for V and 6 bases for J; bases not matched to a gene: 9. There are 14 residues in the CDR3.

The chain recombines TRBV28 with TRBJ2-1; 7 positions agree with TRBD2. Trimming cost V 4 bases and J 4 bases; bases outside gene matches: 4. This CDR3 region has 14 residues. CDR1 and CDR2 (germline): MDHEN, SYDVKM. The CDR3 spells CASSSAGWYNEQFF. As DNA, the CDR3 is TGTGCCAGCAGTTCAGCGGGATGGTACAATGAGCAGTTCTTC.